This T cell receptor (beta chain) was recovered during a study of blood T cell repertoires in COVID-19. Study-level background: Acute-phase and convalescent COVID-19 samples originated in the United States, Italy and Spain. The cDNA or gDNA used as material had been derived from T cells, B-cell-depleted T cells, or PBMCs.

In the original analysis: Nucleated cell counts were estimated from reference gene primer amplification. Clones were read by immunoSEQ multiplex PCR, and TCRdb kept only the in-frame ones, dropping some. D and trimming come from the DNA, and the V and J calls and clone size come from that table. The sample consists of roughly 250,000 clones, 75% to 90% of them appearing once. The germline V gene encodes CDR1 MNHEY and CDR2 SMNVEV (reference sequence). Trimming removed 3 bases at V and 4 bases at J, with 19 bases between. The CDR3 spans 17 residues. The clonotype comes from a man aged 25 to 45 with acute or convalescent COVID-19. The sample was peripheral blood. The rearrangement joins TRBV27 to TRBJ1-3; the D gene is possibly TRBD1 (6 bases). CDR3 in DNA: TGTGCCAGCAGTTTGATCGGCAGGGGCTTGTCCGGAAACACCATATATTTT. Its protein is CASSLIGRGLSGNTIYF.